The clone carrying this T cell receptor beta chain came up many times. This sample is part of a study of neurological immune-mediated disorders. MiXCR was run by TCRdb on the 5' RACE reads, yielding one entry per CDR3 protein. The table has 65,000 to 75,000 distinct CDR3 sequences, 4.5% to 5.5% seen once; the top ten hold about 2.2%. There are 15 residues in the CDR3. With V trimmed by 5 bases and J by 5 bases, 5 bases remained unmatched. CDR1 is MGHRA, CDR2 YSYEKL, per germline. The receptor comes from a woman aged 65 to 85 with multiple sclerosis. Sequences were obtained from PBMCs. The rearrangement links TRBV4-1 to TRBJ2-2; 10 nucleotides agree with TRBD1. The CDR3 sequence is CASSADRGRTGELFF. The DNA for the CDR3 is TGCGCCAGCAGCGCTGACAGGGGGCGTACCGGGGAGCTGTTTTTT.